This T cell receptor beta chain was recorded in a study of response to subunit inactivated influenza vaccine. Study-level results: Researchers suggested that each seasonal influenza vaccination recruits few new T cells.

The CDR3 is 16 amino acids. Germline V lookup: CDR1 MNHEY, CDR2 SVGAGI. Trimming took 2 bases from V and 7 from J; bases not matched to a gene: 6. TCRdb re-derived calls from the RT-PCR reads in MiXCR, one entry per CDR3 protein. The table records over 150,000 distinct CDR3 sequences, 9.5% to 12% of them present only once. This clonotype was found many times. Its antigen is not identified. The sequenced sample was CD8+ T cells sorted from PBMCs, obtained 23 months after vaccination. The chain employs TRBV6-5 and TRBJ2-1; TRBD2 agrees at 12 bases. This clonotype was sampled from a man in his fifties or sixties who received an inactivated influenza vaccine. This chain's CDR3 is CASSYSTSGGMNEQFF. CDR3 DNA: TGTGCCAGCAGTTACAGCACTAGCGGGGGGATGAATGAGCAGTTCTTC.